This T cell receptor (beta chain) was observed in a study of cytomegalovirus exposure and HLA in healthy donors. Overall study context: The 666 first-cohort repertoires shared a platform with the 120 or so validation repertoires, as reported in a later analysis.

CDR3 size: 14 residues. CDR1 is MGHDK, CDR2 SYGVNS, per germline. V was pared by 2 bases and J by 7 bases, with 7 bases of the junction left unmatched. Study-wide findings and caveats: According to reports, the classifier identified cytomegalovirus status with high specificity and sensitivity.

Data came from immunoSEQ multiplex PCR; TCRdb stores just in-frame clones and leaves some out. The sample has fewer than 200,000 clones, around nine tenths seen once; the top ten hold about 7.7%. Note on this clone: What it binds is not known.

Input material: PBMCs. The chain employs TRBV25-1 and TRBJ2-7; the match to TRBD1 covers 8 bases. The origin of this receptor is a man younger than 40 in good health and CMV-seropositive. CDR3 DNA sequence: TGTGCCAGCAGTGAACAAACAGGGGGACGAGAGCAGTACTTC. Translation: CASSEQTGGREQYF.